This T cell receptor beta chain was documented in a study of CD8 T cells in ankylosing spondylitis. The germline V gene encodes CDR1 MNHEY and CDR2 SMNVEV (reference sequence). J was trimmed by 4 bases and V by 4 bases; bases with no gene match: 7. The CDR3 length is 16 residues. TCRdb re-called the 5' RACE reads through MiXCR, storing one row per CDR3 protein. The data show roughly 120,000 distinct CDR3 sequences, about 13% seen once. This receptor was identified in a female donor with ankylosing spondylitis or in good health (not recorded which). The chain uses TRBV27 and TRBJ2-2; 9 bases line up with TRBD2. Input material: blood, either unsorted or a sorted T cell fraction (not recorded which). The DNA of the CDR3 is TGTGCCAGCAGTTCCGGTAGCGGGAGCCTCACCGGGGAGCTGTTTTTT. Amino acids: CASSSGSGSLTGELFF.